This record covers a single T cell receptor beta chain. This specimen belongs to a study of control samples from healthy donors and cancer patients. The CDR3 runs to 14 residues. With 2 bases removed from V and 1 base from J, the gap between germline ends came to 6 bases. CDR1 and CDR2 (germline): LNHDA, SQIVND (reference sequence). Profiling relied on immunoSEQ multiplex PCR, and the TCRdb table lists in-frame clones only, not all of them. The table lists hundreds of thousands of clones, more than 80% of them singletons. The sequencing sample was made of PBMCs. The receptor was derived from a man aged 35 to 55 with head and neck cancer. The chain is built from TRBV19 and TRBJ2-4; no clear D. The CDR3 loop reads CASSITTAKNIQYF. The CDR3 coding sequence is TGTGCCAGTAGTATAACTACTGCCAAAAACATTCAGTACTTC.